This is a list of T cell receptor beta chains from one sample in a study of T cell changes during pregnancy in multiple sclerosis. TCRdb's table, derived via immunoSEQ multiplex PCR, lists solely in-frame clones and lacks some. The sample holds 70,000 to 85,000 clones, just over 90% seen once. Source: peripheral blood, taken before pregnancy. The receptors derive from a female donor with multiple sclerosis, enrolled in a pregnancy study. The CDR3 runs from the conserved cysteine through the conserved F or W. A D gene is named only where the DNA matches it firmly. Size is omitted from some rows. Given values are once, few, many or a class for expanded clones.

>NA|TRBJ2-4|TRBV28|NA
CASSFTGFGKNIQYF
TGTGCCAGCAGTTTTACGGGATTTGGGAAAAACATTCAGTACTTC
>NA|TRBJ2-3|TRBV5-1|NA
CASSKDTIEDTQYF
TGCGCCAGCAGCAAGGACACAATAGAGGATACGCAGTATTTT
>NA|TRBJ2-1|TRBV11-2|TRBD2
CASALAGVRQFF
TGTGCCAGCGCGTTAGCGGGAGTCCGTCAGTTCTTC
>NA|TRBJ2-7|TRBV2|TRBD1
CASRAGTGIHEQYF
TGTGCCAGCAGGGCCGGGACAGGGATCCACGAGCAGTACTTC
>NA|TRBJ1-1|TRBV6-1|NA
CASSPQAISNTEAFF
TGTGCCAGCAGTCCCCAAGCCATTTCGAACACTGAAGCTTTCTTT
>NA|TRBJ1-4|TRBV2|NA
CASSLGDSLNEKLFF
TGTGCCAGCAGTCTAGGTGACAGCCTAAATGAAAAACTGTTTTTT
>NA|TRBJ1-5|TRBV27|NA
CASSPGGQGVQPQHF
TGTGCCAGCAGTCCCGGGGGGCAGGGCGTTCAGCCCCAGCATTTT
>medium-sized|TRBJ2-3|TRBV5-1|TRBD2
CASSLFVGREGEDTQYF
TGCGCCAGCAGCTTGTTCGTTGGTCGGGAGGGTGAAGATACGCAGTATTTT
>NA|TRBJ1-4|TRBV18|NA
CASSRRGGEKLFF
TGTGCCAGCTCGCGAAGAGGGGGAGAAAAACTGTTTTTT
>NA|TRBJ2-7|TRBV10-2|NA
CASRAGSYEQYF
TGCGCCAGCAGGGCCGGGTCCTACGAGCAGTACTTC
>NA|TRBJ1-1|TRBV5-1|NA
CASSLAEFRGGRGTEAFF
TGCGCCAGCAGCTTGGCCGAGTTCCGCGGGGGGCGCGGCACTGAAGCTTTCTTT
>NA|TRBJ2-1|TRBV2|TRBD2
CASSTGTSGNEQFF
TGTGCCAGCAGTACCGGGACTAGCGGCAATGAGCAGTTCTTC
>NA|TRBJ2-3|TRBV7-8|TRBD2
CASSLKASGRPSTDTQYF
TGTGCCAGCAGCTTAAAAGCTAGCGGGAGGCCGAGCACAGATACGCAGTATTTT
>NA|TRBJ2-2|TRBV10-1|TRBD2
CANPAGGGTGELFF
TGCGCCAACCCAGCGGGAGGAGGGACCGGGGAGCTGTTTTTT
>NA|TRBJ2-5|TRBV6-5|TRBD1
CASNGQGITQETQYF
TGTGCCAGCAACGGACAGGGGATTACACAAGAGACCCAGTACTTC
>NA|TRBJ1-2|TRBV6-1|TRBD1
CASSTLPGQRYGYTF
TGTGCCAGCAGTACCCTACCGGGACAGCGCTATGGCTACACCTTC
>NA|TRBJ2-7|TRBV7-2|TRBD2
CASSLGTSGRYEQYF
TGTGCCAGCAGCCTAGGGACTAGCGGGAGGTACGAGCAGTACTTC
>NA|TRBJ2-7|TRBV27|TRBD2
CASSFTSGSYEQYF
TGTGCCAGCAGTTTTACTAGCGGGTCCTACGAGCAGTACTTC
>NA|TRBJ1-1|TRBV28|NA
CASSKGWPNTEAFF
TGTGCCAGCAGTAAGGGGTGGCCGAACACTGAAGCTTTCTTT
>NA|TRBJ2-7|TRBV7-9|TRBD1
CASSFGQGAREQYF
TGTGCCAGCAGCTTCGGACAGGGTGCCCGCGAGCAGTACTTC